Shown below are 9 T cell receptor beta chains from a single sample sequenced in a study of blood T cells in healthy people across ages. Next came a second PCR, run for roughly 6 to 11 cycles, which used a sample-barcoded 5' primer along with a J-beta primer mix. TCRdb re-called the 5' RACE reads with MiXCR, one entry per CDR3 protein. The sample includes 650,000 to 1,000,000 distinct CDR3 sequences, roughly 34% of them seen just once. The specimen sequenced was blood. The receptors derive from a man aged 18-30 years in good health.

In the case of this clonotype: One end of the junction varies from germline; a read error may be responsible. The chain links TRBV10-3 to TRBJ2-7, with 7 bases matching TRBD1. The germline V gene has CDR1 ENHRY and CDR2 SYGVKD. The CDR3 extends over 14 amino acids. The CDR3 nucleotides read TGTGCCATCGGGGAACGGGACAGCGCCTACGAGCAGGACTTC. Protein product: CAIGERDSAYEQDF.

This clonotype has more than one count but fewer than ten. The chain recombines TRBV10-3 with TRBJ2-5; the D is unclear. The CDR3 extends over 12 amino acids. Trimming removed 2 bases at V and 4 bases at J, with 5 bases between. Looked up from germline, CDR1 is ENHRY and CDR2 is SYGVKD. The CDR3 here is CAISERSETQYF. CDR3 DNA: TGTGCCATCAGTGAGAGGTCAGAGACCCAGTACTTC.

This chain uses TRBV7-9 with TRBJ1-4; D is perhaps TRBD1 (6 bases). V was pared by 0 bases and J by 7 bases, with 12 bases between. CDR1 is SEHNR, CDR2 FQNEAQ, per germline (reference sequence). CDR3 length equals 15 residues. The CDR3 loop reads CASSLAGGVGEKLFF. The CDR3 DNA sequence: TGTGCCAGCAGCTTAGCGGGGGGCGTCGGTGAAAAACTGTTTTTT.

The J gene is TRBJ2-1, the V gene TRBV5-5; possibly TRBD1 for D (5 bases). With 5 bases removed from V and 4 bases from J, the gap between germline ends came to 10 bases. This CDR3 is built from 13 residues. Germline-derived CDR1 and CDR2 are SGHKS and YYEKEE (reference sequence). CDR3 nucleotide sequence: TGTGCCAGCAGGTTGACAGAATACAATGAGCAGTTCTTC. Protein: CASRLTEYNEQFF.

The chain is built from TRBV12-3 or TRBV12-4 and TRBJ2-7; D not certain. This CDR3 is 13 amino acids long. With 3 bases removed from V and 7 bases from J, the gap between germline ends came to 13 bases. The chain's CDR3 is CASSFQDWNEQYF. In nucleotides, the CDR3 is TGTGCCAGCAGTTTTCAAGACTGGAATGAGCAGTACTTC.

This clonotype was counted only a few times. V gene TRBV6-5 combines with J gene TRBJ1-2, with D perhaps matching TRBD1 (5 bases). The CDR3 contains 15 residues. V shed 0 bases and J shed 4 bases, with 12 bases lying between them. CDR1 is MNHEY and CDR2 is SVGAGI in the germline V gene. As DNA, the CDR3 is TGTGCCAGCAGTTACTCGATATCAGGGTTCTATGGCTACACCTTC. This codes for CASSYSISGFYGYTF.

The rearrangement links TRBV2 to TRBJ1-1; D call uncertain. V was clipped by 0 bases and J by 8 bases, with 13 bases between them. Per the germline V gene, CDR1 is SNHLY and CDR2 is FYNNEI. The CDR3 totals 14 residues. CDR3 in amino acids: CASSEARRTPEAFF. The DNA for the CDR3 is TGTGCCAGCAGTGAAGCGCGGAGGACGCCCGAAGCTTTCTTT.

The chain carries TRBV20-1 and TRBJ2-1; D is undetermined. This CDR3 comprises 14 residues. The V gene's germline CDR1 is DFQATT and CDR2 SNEGSKA (reference sequence). V was cut by 6 bases and J by 1 base, with 13 bases left in between. In DNA form, the CDR3 reads TGCAGTGCCCGAGCCGAACAGTCCTACAATGAGCAGTTCTTC. It yields the protein CSARAEQSYNEQFF.

The chain's CDR3 is CASSQDRGQEKLFF. The CDR3, as DNA: TGCGCCAGCAGCCAAGACAGGGGGCAGGAAAAACTGTTTTTT. The chain uses TRBV4-3 and TRBJ1-4; 8 bases are shared with TRBD1. CDR1 is LGHNA, CDR2 YSLEER, per germline. The junction had 2 bases not matched to a gene; V was cut back by 0 bases and J by 8 bases. CDR3 length equals 14 residues.